The present T cell receptor (beta chain) was sequenced within a study of shared clonotypes between healthy human individuals. Study details: Three plates each covered CD4 naive and memory; CD8 naive two, CD8 memory one.

V was clipped by 2 bases and J by 8 bases; unmatched bases: 5. Germline lookup yields CDR1 MNHEY and CDR2 SVGAGI. This CDR3 has 14 residues. With respect to this clone: Its antigen remains unknown.

Study-wide results and limits: Against clonotypes common to all four donors, non-shared ones had lower generation probabilities. Relative to memory subsets, naive subsets generally showed larger estimated richness.

Repertoires were generated with immunoSEQ multiplex PCR, while TCRdb's copy carries only in-frame clones and drops some. The table includes 2 million to 3 million clones, 93% detected once. The receptor was isolated from a man between 18 and 35 years old in good health. Some clones in this sample may be carry-over from other donors' samples. Sequenced sample: naive CD4+ T cells from PBMCs. Subset given: CD45RA+ positively selected. The chain couples TRBV6-5 to TRBJ1-2; 10 nucleotides agree with TRBD1. The CDR3: CASSYRDRGRGYTF. The DNA for the CDR3 is TGTGCCAGCAGTTACCGGGACAGGGGAAGAGGCTACACCTTC.